The T cell receptor beta chain described here comes from a study of control samples from healthy donors and cancer patients. There are 14 residues in the CDR3. V was trimmed by 0 bases and J by 7 bases, leaving 14 bases between them. CDR1 and CDR2 from the germline V gene are SGHNT and YYREEE (reference sequence). This table comes from immunoSEQ multiplex PCR, and its TCRdb copy is limited to in-frame clones, with some not included. The repertoire holds approximately 120,000 clones, with 90% as singletons. V and J are TRBV5-4 and TRBJ2-7; D call uncertain. This clonotype originated in a human donor in good health. The donor label of this sample is uncertain. Input material: blood. CDR3 sequence reads: CASSLVGSFQEQYF. The CDR3 nucleotides are TGTGCCAGCAGCTTGGTCGGCAGTTTTCAGGAGCAGTACTTC.